This note documents a single TCR beta chain sequence. No cognate antigen has been identified for it. Base qualities are not provided; no much larger clone lies one nucleotide away. As encoded in the germline V gene, CDR1 is SNHLY while CDR2 is FYNNEI. There are 18 amino acids in the CDR3, from cysteine to phenylalanine inclusive. The retained sequence is limited to the CDR3, 54 bases, with the frame set at the first base. The V end gives up 7 bases and the J end 0 bases, leaving 13 bases in the junction not matched to a gene. In total, 666 healthy bone marrow donors made up the cohort. At the time of sampling, all cohort members were nominally healthy, though unrecorded immune exposures were likely present. The donor was CMV seronegative and belonged to the group of over 350 seronegative cohort members. Each donor provided a peripheral blood sample, and peripheral blood mononuclear cells were used for TCR beta sequencing. The Qiagen DNeasy Blood Extraction Kit was used to extract genomic DNA from the blood cell samples.

The receptor library was made with the immunoSEQ multiplex PCR assay. For the multiplex PCR, a mixture combining 60 forward primers for TCR Vbeta segments and 13 reverse primers for TCR Jbeta segments was used. Amplification of the CDR3 region of rearranged TCR beta genes was performed with a multiplex PCR assay on genomic DNA. Amplified TCR beta libraries were sequenced as 87-base-pair reads on the Illumina HiSeq System. The authors' pipeline ran thus. A later analysis counted approximately 76 million unique TCR beta chains across the 670 or so repertoires, and around 9.9 million of these chains were shared by at least two donors. To remove PCR and sequencing errors, raw reads were error-corrected and collapsed into unique sequences using a nearest-neighbor algorithm that merged closely related sequences. CDR3 sequences were aligned to IMGT reference sequences to assign V, D and J gene segments. Each retained sequence needed at least a six-nucleotide match to both a V gene segment and a J gene segment. A rearrangement counted as productive if the CDR3 had no stop codons and remained in frame with V and J, and every other rearrangement counted as non-productive. CDR3 was defined according to IMGT convention as the region running from the second conserved V-encoded cysteine to the conserved J-encoded phenylalanine. The earlier analysis of about 610 of the donors excluded sequences that lacked an unambiguous match to a single V gene segment. In an earlier analysis of approximately 500 of the donors, a V segment was called functional when productive rearrangements were above 56.7%, and segregating when the standard deviation between donors exceeded 5%. A statistical classification framework was built for diagnosing cytomegalovirus status from the catalog of TCR beta chain sequences. A later analysis assigned V and J genes by comparing TCR nucleotide sequences with IMGT/GENE-DB human TR gene sequences. In a later analysis, CDR3 sequences and most-parsimonious VDJ recombination scenarios were assigned using the TCRdist pipeline. A later analysis defined each TCR beta chain by its CDR3 amino acid sequence plus V-gene family, and excluded reads lacking a unique V-gene family. A later analysis removed 550 to 650 highly shared, low-generation-probability nucleotide sequences to deal with suspected cross-contamination and a sequencing artifact. In a later analysis, a clonal expansion index was calculated for each public chain from normalized within-repertoire ranks of inferred template counts. Generation probabilities in a later analysis came from a VDJ recombination model fitted to out-of-frame rearrangements, and those results were checked against IGoR. In a later analysis, TCR-TCR, TCR-HLA and TCR-CMV co-occurrence was scored with hypergeometric tests, and a repertoire-size bias correction was applied to TCR pairs. To estimate false discovery rates, a later analysis permuted the HLA or CMV assignments 20 times. In a later analysis, co-occurring TCRs were grouped with DBSCAN, and TCRdist sequence similarity was added when clustering was performed within HLA-allele-positive subsets. Co-occurrence clustering excluded repertoires with fewer than 30,000 or more than 120,000 public chains, plus five with anomalous nucleotide sharing. Here the immuneACCESS table is served through TCRdb, limited to in-frame sequences with V and J called. Missing clones are a known gap in these copies; in checked studies unresolved V genes cover under half, and the rest lacks a known reason. V, J and clone size derive from that table, while D and trimming were established from the DNA sequence. The sample includes under 250,000 clones, with around 80% observed a single time. The ten largest clonotypes hold 0.63% of the sample.

The data were taken from a study of cytomegalovirus exposure and HLA in healthy donors (dated by TCRdb to about 2017). With regard to the full study: In an earlier analysis of about 560 of the donors, 250 to 350 Gb of sequence data and roughly 100 million unique TCR beta sequences from about 179 million T cells were reported. About 280 gigabases of sequencing data and 91 million or so unique TCR sequences made up an early release that covered 500 to 700 HLA-typed donors. Of the roughly 410 genotyped donors, 81% were placed in the genetic ancestry cluster associated with self-reported Caucasian donors. The aim of the study was to test whether cataloging public T cell receptors could identify signatures of past pathogen exposure. The study used immunosequencing to profile the T cell repertoires of 666 subjects and linked those repertoires to cytomegalovirus serostatus. In addition to the first cohort of 666 subjects, a separate validation cohort of 120 different subjects was used. To predict cytomegalovirus infection status, the study combined high-throughput TCR immunosequencing, statistical association of individual TCRs with disease status, and machine learning. In a later analysis, previously published TCR beta repertoires from 500 to 750 donors were re-analyzed and high-resolution HLA genotyping was added so that TCR occurrence patterns could be studied. Rather than using new phenotypic data, the later analysis identified candidate immune exposures from TCR beta sequences and from how often those sequences occurred across donors. An earlier analysis of some 600 of the donors applied high-throughput TCR beta sequencing to assess whether each TCR beta V gene segment acted as functional or pseudogenic. Alongside the repertoire data, information on donor age, sex, ethnicity and CMV serostatus was compiled. In a later genetic analysis, genome-wide SNP genotypes for about three fifths of the roughly 670 donors were used, and that subset was treated as a discovery cohort. Every discovery cohort repertoire had been produced on one sequencing platform. HLA typing covered class I and class II loci at four-digit resolution. The number of donors typed differed by locus, with roughly 620-630 for A, B, C, DRB1 and DQB1, approximately 500 for DQA1, over 600 for DPA1, and some 470 for DPB1. Roughly 5 DR-DQ haplotypes were treated as single units for association and clustering because of strong linkage in the cohort. Among roughly 400 genotyped donors of the cohort, an average of about 240,000 unique TCR beta nucleotide sequences were sequenced per donor, roughly 18% of them non-productive. The research as a whole found: The classifier was reported to diagnose cytomegalovirus status with high specificity and sensitivity in both the original cohort and the validation cohort. CMV serostatus was the only immune exposure information available for the cohort. While some public TCRs were present in many individuals, most TCR sequences turned up only very rarely across donors. In a later analysis, HLA-associated TCR beta chains showed more clonal expansion and lower generation probabilities than non-associated chains that were equally common. A later analysis found that most CMV-associated TCR beta chains appeared HLA-restricted, with HLA associations seemingly driven largely by CMV exposure. Because counts were too low, some 16 rarely observed V segments, including chromosome 9 orphons, were excluded from the earlier analysis of around 640 of the donors. Strong co-occurrence of HLA alleles, especially DR and DQ, made assigning TCR associations to individual alleles difficult. Correlated functional status among segregating V segments might reflect linkage disequilibrium, but an unknown experimental factor could not be ruled out. Because HLA typing was unavailable for some donors at each locus, only the typed subset was used in association tests. An earlier analysis of around 600 of the donors showed that most TCR beta V segments appeared in productive rearrangements either about 90% or about 30% of the time, which broadly matched IMGT annotations. A further reported finding was that TCR beta sequences accurately predicted the HLA-A and HLA-B alleles for most subjects in the first cohort. The authors suggested that the approach could potentially be extended to other disease states and immunological phenotypes. The study gave a list of some 150 TCR beta chains associated with cytomegalovirus. Specific HLA alleles were associated with 15,000 to 20,000 TCR beta sequences at a false discovery rate of 0.05 in a later analysis. Several of the top co-occurrence clusters appeared to be linked to parvovirus B19, influenza, CMV and Epstein-Barr virus, according to a later analysis. Some IMGT-functional V segments, including TRBV6-2 and TRBV6-3, could not be told apart with the 87-base-pair reads, so those segments were excluded. This cohort had only TCR beta chains sequenced, and the lack of alpha or paired-chain data limited which features could be detected. A later genetic analysis associated a missense DCLRE1C variant with V-gene and J-gene trimming of TCR beta chains, and an independent cohort replicated the association. A later analysis found that TCR association rates varied across HLA loci, with DRB1 alleles showing the most associated TCRs and HLA-C alleles the fewest. In vitro tests confirmed that three of the cytomegalovirus-associated TCR beta chains recognize cytomegalovirus antigens. A cluster of highly shared sequence variants was judged likely to represent a technical artifact of the sequencing pipeline. In a later genetic analysis, fewer N-insertions in productive TCRs were reported among donors in an Asian-associated ancestry cluster than the roughly 670-donor mean. The presence/absence analyses assumed that sequencing depth was roughly uniform across donors, and that assumption may not be true.

The sample consisted of PBMCs. The chain employs TRBV2 and TRBJ2-1, with TRBD2 matching 9 junction bases. The sequence derives from a man younger than 30 in good health and CMV-seronegative. The nucleotides read TGTGCCAGCACTTCCGGGACTAGCCACAAACACTCCTACAATGAGCAGTTCTTC. It codes for CASTSGTSHKHSYNEQFF. When the CDR3 is completed using the reference TRBV2 and TRBJ2-1 genes on either side, the full variable domain is EPEVTQTPSHQVTQMGQEVILRCVPISNHLYFYWYRQILGQKVEFLVSFYNNEISEKSEIFDDQFSVERPDGSNFTLKIRSTKLEDSAMYFCASTSGTSHKHSYNEQFFGPGTRLTVL.